One and the same sample provided the 23 T cell receptor beta chains below, sequenced in a study of blood T cell repertoires in COVID-19. Here immunoSEQ multiplex PCR was the method, and the copy in TCRdb shows in-frame clones only, minus some. The sample gives fewer than 85,000 clones, less than 90% of which show up once; 8.5% to 9.5% is in the top ten. Sequenced: peripheral blood. The receptors were gathered from a human donor in a cohort sampled during active COVID-19.

The chain combines TRBV7-9 with TRBJ1-4; TRBD1 matches at 9 bases. The germline CDR1 and CDR2 sequences are SEHNR and FQNEAQ (reference sequence). V lost 4 bases and J lost 5; bases outside the gene matches: 2. This CDR3 is built from 14 residues. The CDR3 DNA reads as TGTGCCAGCAGCTACGGGACAGGGAATGAAAAACTGTTTTTT. Translating gives CASSYGTGNEKLFF.

The rearrangement joins TRBV21-1 to TRBJ2-7; TRBD2, the table's D call, lacks a check against the DNA. TRBV21-1 is a pseudogene. The CDR3 length is 13 residues. The CDR3 protein is CASMGGGSYEQYF. CDR3 bases: TGTGCCAGCATGGGGGGGGGCTCCTACGAGCAGTACTTC.

The V call is TRBV20-1, the J call TRBJ2-5; perhaps TRBD1 as D (8 bases). Germline values: CDR1 DFQATT, CDR2 SNEGSKA (reference sequence). The V end was cut by 3 bases, the J end by 5 bases, with 13 bases between. The CDR3 covers 13 residues. CDR3 residues: CSASTGGVETQYF. The CDR3 coding sequence is TGCAGTGCTAGTACAGGGGGGGTTGAGACCCAGTACTTC.

The chain couples TRBV4-2 to TRBJ1-4; D gene unclear. Germline V gene lookup returns CDR1 LGHNA and CDR2 YNFKEQ. Trimming shortened V by 0 bases and J by 12 bases, and 8 bases separated the two germline ends. The length of the CDR3 is 12 residues. CDR3 residues: CASSQDPAELFF. As DNA, the CDR3 is TGTGCCAGCAGCCAAGATCCCGCAGAACTGTTTTTT.

The rearrangement links TRBV2 to TRBJ2-5, with 13 bases matching TRBD2. The CDR3 extends over 15 amino acids. The junction had 6 bases not matched to a gene; V was cut back by 6 bases and J by 5 bases. CDR1 is SNHLY, CDR2 FYNNEI, per germline. CDR3 in DNA: TGTGCCAGCAGGGGACTAGCGGGATTCAGTGAGACCCAGTACTTC. This sequence encodes CASRGLAGFSETQYF. The full variable domain, in which reference TRBV2 and TRBJ2-5 provide the parts outside the CDR3, is EPEVTQTPSHQVTQMGQEVILRCVPISNHLYFYWYRQILGQKVEFLVSFYNNEISEKSEIFDDQFSVERPDGSNFTLKIRSTKLEDSAMYFCASRGLAGFSETQYFGPGTRLLVL.

The chain employs TRBV7-9 and TRBJ1-2; 7 nucleotides agree with TRBD1. This CDR3 is 15 amino acids long. CDR1 and CDR2 from the germline V gene are SEHNR and FQNEAQ (reference sequence). J was trimmed by 3 bases and V by 5 bases; bases with no gene match: 9. CDR3 region: CASSADRAPHYGYTF. Here the CDR3 DNA reads TGTGCCAGCAGCGCCGACAGGGCCCCTCACTATGGCTACACCTTC.

This clone was observed a handful of times. The chain recombines TRBV2 with TRBJ1-5, with D possibly TRBD1 on 5 matching bases. With 3 bases removed from V and 0 bases from J, the gap between germline ends came to 6 bases. The CDR3 length is 14 residues. Germline CDR1 is SNHLY and CDR2 is FYNNEI. The CDR3 here is CASSEQGSNQPQHF. CDR3 DNA sequence: TGTGCCAGCAGTGAGCAGGGTAGCAATCAGCCCCAGCATTTT.

The chain carries TRBV11-3 and TRBJ2-1; a weak D match, TRBD2 (5 bases). The CDR3 consists of 15 residues. V was cut by 5 bases and J by 0 bases, with 11 bases left in between. Per germline, CDR1 SGHNT and CDR2 YENEEA. The CDR3 region has the DNA TGTGCCAGCAGCCACAGCGGAAACTCCTACAATGAGCAGTTCTTC. It yields the protein CASSHSGNSYNEQFF.

V usage is TRBV3-1 (or the pseudogene TRBV3-2) and J usage is TRBJ1-2, with D possibly TRBD1 on 5 matching bases. Deletions cut 0 bases from V and 4 bases from J, with 18 bases between. Germline lookup yields CDR1 LGHDT and CDR2 YNNKEL (reference sequence). There are 17 residues in the CDR3. This CDR3 reads CASSQDLEQAVIYGYTF. The CDR3 DNA follows: TGTGCCAGCAGCCAAGATTTAGAACAGGCCGTAATCTATGGCTACACCTTC.

V is TRBV4-1 and J is TRBJ2-2; 7 bases line up with TRBD2. Per germline, CDR1 MGHRA and CDR2 YSYEKL. V lost 1 base, J lost 0 bases, and 5 bases stayed unmatched. The CDR3 is made up of 17 amino acids. CDR3 nucleotides: TGCGCCAGCAGCCAAGTTTTCCTAGCGGCGAACACCGGGGAGCTGTTTTTT. As protein: CASSQVFLAANTGELFF.

The chain is built from TRBV24-1 and TRBJ2-1; TRBD2 matches 8 bases. Per germline, CDR1 KGHDR and CDR2 SFDVKD. Losses at the gene ends were 4 bases for V and 0 bases for J; bases not matched to a gene: 4. This CDR3 comprises 16 residues. The CDR3 DNA reads TGTGCCACCAGTGAACAACTAGCGGCCTCCTACAATGAGCAGTTCTTC. Protein: CATSEQLAASYNEQFF.

This chain's CDR3 is CAWSLGGASTDTQYF. In DNA, the CDR3 is TGTGCCTGGAGTCTGGGGGGGGCGAGCACAGATACGCAGTATTTT. The genes are TRBV30 and TRBJ2-3, with a weak D call TRBD2 (7 bases). V lost 2 bases to trimming and J lost 0 bases, with 12 bases between them. Germline V gene data show CDR1 as GTSNPN and CDR2 as SVGIG (reference sequence). The CDR3 is made up of 15 amino acids.

The rearrangement links TRBV28 to TRBJ2-5; D is possibly TRBD2 (6 bases). The CDR3 sequence is 14 residues long. CDR1 is MDHEN and CDR2 is SYDVKM in the germline V gene. V shed 6 bases and J shed 7 bases, with 18 bases lying between them. The CDR3: CASSRYGTRGTQYF. CDR3 sequence (DNA): TGTGCCAGCAGCCGATACGGGACTCGTGGGACCCAGTACTTC.

This clone was counted a few times. The chain recombines TRBV6-5 with TRBJ2-7, with 10 bases matching TRBD2. The CDR3 spans 14 residues. V dropped 6 bases and J dropped 6; count of bases not matched to a gene: 8. Germline CDR1 MNHEY, CDR2 SVGAGI. The CDR3 DNA sequence: TGTGCCAGCAGGAGAGCGGGGGGGCAGGGCGAGCAGTACTTC. It specifies CASRRAGGQGEQYF.

The chain joins TRBV7-9 to TRBJ2-7, with 10 bases lining up with TRBD1. The CDR3 loop spans 13 amino acids. Germline assignment: CDR1 SEHNR and CDR2 FQNEAQ (reference sequence). With V trimmed by 6 bases and J by 3 bases, 2 bases remained unmatched. In DNA, the CDR3 is TGTGCCAGCAGGGGACAGGGGTTCTACGAGCAGTACTTC. Its translation: CASRGQGFYEQYF.

V gene TRBV11-2 combines with J gene TRBJ1-5; 7 nucleotides line up with TRBD1. V shed 6 bases, J shed 6 bases, and the junction held 11 bases outside the gene matches. This CDR3 contains 15 residues. Germline CDR1 SGHAT, CDR2 FQNNGV. The CDR3 here is CASRKGTAPGQPQHF. CDR3 DNA sequence: TGTGCCAGCAGGAAAGGGACAGCCCCCGGTCAGCCCCAGCATTTT.

This clone was counted a single time. The V and J genes are TRBV5-6 and TRBJ2-1; D call uncertain. The CDR3 spans 17 residues. Trimming removed 4 bases at V and 0 bases at J, with 17 bases between. Per germline, CDR1 SGHDT and CDR2 YYEEEE. The CDR3 here is CASSRNLARSSYNEQFF. CDR3 DNA: TGTGCCAGCAGCCGAAACTTAGCCCGGAGCTCCTACAATGAGCAGTTCTTC. The full variable domain, its missing parts supplied by reference TRBV5-6 and TRBJ2-1, is DAGVTQSPTHLIKTRGQQVTLRCSPKSGHDTVSWYQQALGQGPQFIFQYYEEEERQRGNFPDRFSGHQFPNYSSELNVNALLLGDSALYLCASSRNLARSSYNEQFFGPGTRLTVL.

This clone has only one observation. The J gene is TRBJ2-1, the V gene TRBV9, with TRBD2 matching over 15 bases. The CDR3 loop spans 22 amino acids. After removal of 3 bases from V and 0 bases from J, the junction contained 16 bases not matched to a gene. CDR1 and CDR2 from the germline V gene are SGDLS and YYNGEE. The CDR3 sequence: CASSARGLAGGQGASSYNEQFF. CDR3 nucleotides: TGTGCCAGCAGCGCGAGAGGACTAGCGGGAGGGCAGGGGGCAAGCTCCTACAATGAGCAGTTCTTC.

This chain connects TRBV4-1 to TRBJ2-7, with D possibly matching TRBD1 (7 bases). Germline V gives CDR1 MGHRA, CDR2 YSYEKL. V lost 3 bases, J lost 0 bases, and 12 bases lay in between. The CDR3 is 15 amino acids. The CDR3 DNA reads TGCGCCAGCAGCCAGAACAGGGGACTCTCCTACGAGCAGTACTTC. Its translation is CASSQNRGLSYEQYF.

V is TRBV30 and J is TRBJ2-7; 7 bases are shared with TRBD1. V was clipped by 1 base and J by 2 bases; unmatched bases: 5. CDR3 size: 14 residues. The germline CDR1 and CDR2 sequences are GTSNPN and SVGIG (reference sequence). As DNA, the CDR3 is TGTGCCTGGAGTGGGGGACAGCCGACCTACGAGCAGTACTTC. Amino acid sequence: CAWSGGQPTYEQYF.

The J gene is TRBJ2-3, the V gene TRBV7-2, with 10 bases matching TRBD2. Germline V gives CDR1 SGHTA, CDR2 FQGNSA. Trimming cost V 5 bases and J 4 bases; bases outside gene matches: 6. The CDR3 is 15 residues long. The CDR3, as DNA: TGTGCCAGCAGCCCCAGCGGGGGGGGAGCAGATACGCAGTATTTT. This translates into CASSPSGGGADTQYF.

The chain carries TRBV7-2 and TRBJ2-3; a possible D gene is TRBD2 (7 bases). Trimming took off 0 bases at V and 2 bases at J, with 27 bases between the two ends. The CDR3 is 21 residues long. Germline CDR1 and CDR2: SGHTA and FQGNSA. The CDR3 DNA reads as TGTGCCAGCAGCTTAGCGGGACCGCACTTCACAGACGGGGGGCACACAGATACGCAGTATTTT. Translation gives CASSLAGPHFTDGGHTDTQYF.

The chain is built from TRBV5-1 and TRBJ2-3; TRBD2 matches 11 bases. The germline gives CDR1 SGHRS, CDR2 YFSETQ. This CDR3 region has 17 residues. Trimming cost V 5 bases and J 3 bases; bases outside gene matches: 11. The CDR3 DNA sequence: TGCGCCAGCAGTCGTACTACTAGCGGGGGAACAACAGATACGCAGTATTTT. Translated: CASSRTTSGGTTDTQYF. The whole variable domain, filled in from reference TRBV5-1 and TRBJ2-3, reads KAGVTQTPRYLIKTRGQQVTLSCSPISGHRSVSWYQQTPGQGLQFLFEYFSETQRNKGNFPGRFSGRQFSNSRSEMNVSTLELGDSALYLCASSRTTSGGTTDTQYFGPGTRLTVL.